This TCR beta chain came from a study of shared clonotypes between healthy human individuals. Whole-study findings and limits: Rarefaction demonstrated incomplete sorted-subset sequencing despite large depth. Naive subsets generally exceeded memory subsets in estimated richness.

V lost 2 bases and J lost 4; bases outside the gene matches: 7. Germline CDR1 SGHRS, CDR2 YFSETQ. The CDR3 extends over 15 amino acids. As for this clone: Its target is unknown.

Each subset's genomic DNA was split evenly across several immunoSEQ plates. Sequencing was performed with immunoSEQ multiplex PCR; in TCRdb, only in-frame clones are kept and a portion is missing. This sample has nearly 1 million clones; about 80% occur once, and the top ten carry about 1.5%. This TCR derives from a man younger than 30 in good health. This chain links TRBV5-1 with TRBJ2-7; 9 bases map to TRBD2. The sequencing input was memory CD4+ T cells sorted from blood. The subset: CD45RA-negative fraction. The CDR3, as DNA: TGCGCCAGCAGCTTAAGTTTAGCGGGGGTTTACGAGCAGTACTTC. This gives the protein CASSLSLAGVYEQYF.